This T cell receptor (beta chain) was captured by sequencing in a study of T-cell reconstitution after alpha-beta-depleted transplantation in children. The study, taken as a whole, reports: Counts and diversity of T cells one year after transplant came mostly from newly produced T cells. In some patients, recipient T cells and intrathymic progenitors surviving conditioning explained high day-60 diversity.

The V and J ends lost 3 bases and 2 bases, in that order; junction bases with no gene match: 4. The CDR3 is 15 residues long. CDR1 MDHEN and CDR2 SYDVKM come from the germline V gene. This clonotype was counted at least ten times. No antigen is known for it. This sample's TCRbeta library carried unique molecular identifier barcodes. TCRdb re-called the PCR reads through MiXCR, storing one row per CDR3 protein. This table holds approximately 500,000 distinct CDR3 sequences, about 10% found once. The receptor comes from a child aged 2 to 10 with inherited bone marrow failure, due to receive a stem cell transplant. The material sequenced was PBMCs, taken before TCRalphabeta/CD19-depleted stem cell transplant. This chain connects TRBV28 to TRBJ2-5, with 9 nucleotides matching TRBD2. The chain's CDR3 is CASSFLAGWQETQYF. The CDR3 bases are TGTGCCAGCAGTTTTCTAGCGGGGTGGCAAGAGACCCAGTACTTC. Drawing the rest from reference TRBV28 and TRBJ2-5, the complete variable domain is DVKVTQSSRYLVKRTGEKVFLECVQDMDHENMFWYRQDPGLGLRLIYFSYDVKMKEKGDIPEGYSVSREKKERFSLILESASTNQTSMYLCASSFLAGWQETQYFGPGTRLLVL.